A single sample is the source of the 2 T cell receptor beta chains below, sequenced in a study of CXCR3-negative and CXCR3-positive naive CD8 T cells. The TRB cDNA libraries were prepared by 5' RACE with UMI labels. TCRdb derives one entry per CDR3 protein from the 5' RACE reads, leaving out DNA. This table lists approximately 83,000 distinct CDR3 sequences. Sequencing was carried out using naive CXCR3- CD8+ T cells from blood. Subset given: CD45RO-CCR7+CD27+CD95- naive CD8+ T cells lacking CXCR3 (TNR3-). The receptors were gathered from a human donor in good health. Some clones in this sample may be carry-over from other donors' samples.

V is TRBV7-9 and J is TRBJ2-7; TCRdb calls TRBD1, which cannot be checked without DNA. Germline V gene sequence: CDR1 SEHNR, CDR2 FQNEAQ (reference sequence). The CDR3 has 15 amino acids. The CDR3 protein is CASSLGQGTTYEQYF.

The chain joins TRBV4-3 to TRBJ2-7; TCRdb gives TRBD1 as the D gene, but with no DNA this cannot be confirmed. This CDR3 has 19 residues. Germline CDR1 and CDR2: LGHNA and YSLEER. CDR3 amino acids: CASSLHLGRGLRSSYEQYF.